The clone carrying this TCR beta chain was seen only once. What it binds is not known. The data originate from a study of blood T cells in healthy people across ages. It was with a sample-barcoded 5' primer and a J-beta primer mix that a second PCR of about 7 to 12 cycles was run. Each cDNA molecule was tagged by a template-switch adaptor with 12 random nucleotides. MiXCR was run by TCRdb on the 5' RACE reads, yielding one entry per CDR3 protein. The table shows about 800,000 distinct CDR3 sequences, with over 45% occurring only once. Germline CDR1 reads SQVTM; CDR2 reads ANQGSEA. The junction had 8 bases not matched to a gene; V was cut back by 5 bases and J by 5 bases. The CDR3 totals 15 residues. Whole-study results and caveats: Higher naive T cell percentage went strongly together with higher TCR beta diversity.

This chain uses TRBV29-1 with TRBJ1-4; 10 bases fit TRBD1. Sequencing input: blood. This clonotype was obtained from a man aged 25 to 40 in good health. CDR3: CSVLGQGRKNEKLFF. CDR3 DNA sequence: TGCAGCGTTTTGGGACAGGGGAGGAAAAATGAAAAACTGTTTTTT.